Sequencing of this T cell receptor beta chain was carried out in a study of T cells in narcolepsy. Study in general: Enrolled donors included narcolepsy type 1 or type 2 patients and healthy controls.

Germline-derived CDR1 and CDR2 are ENHRY and SYGVKD. The CDR3 sequence is 17 residues long. Trimming cost V 6 bases and J 0 bases; bases outside gene matches: 8. Here immunoSEQ multiplex PCR was the method, and the copy in TCRdb shows in-frame clones only, minus some. The sample has 30,000 or so clones, about four fifths seen once. Concerning this clone: Its antigen is currently unknown.

Broader study findings: Blood of same and different patients, but not healthy controls, reportedly held recurring autoreactive clonotypes. No autoreactive T cell clone sequences appeared in some memory CD4+ repertoires. Autoreactive HCRT-specific and TRIB2-specific clonotypes were marked in same-patient CSF-versus-blood CD4+ comparisons.

The chain links TRBV10-3 to TRBJ2-1; 10 nucleotides match TRBD2. Material for sequencing was CD45RA- memory CD4+ T cells from PBMCs. The receptor comes from a human donor with narcolepsy. The CDR3 protein is CAIRASGGESSYNEQFF. The DNA for the CDR3 is TGTGCCATCAGGGCTAGCGGGGGAGAGAGCTCCTACAATGAGCAGTTCTTC.